This TCR beta chain was found in a study of type 1 and type 2 diabetes patients listed by TCRdb under 2016. About the full investigation: Eight or nine type 1 diabetes patients, a few type 2 diabetes patients and roughly 6 nondiabetic controls, all recruited in China, made up the cohort. Throughout the study, CD4 or CD8 MicroBeads on MACS columns were used to positively select CD4+ and CD8+ T cells from PBMCs. Altogether, 18,976,912 paired-end reads were produced across the whole study. TCRbeta repertoires were profiled by high-throughput sequencing in the study to compare type 1 diabetes, type 2 diabetes and nondiabetic individuals. Type 2 diabetes patients served as a disease comparison group for the type 1 diabetes patients. Similar V gene usage was observed when roughly 20-cycle and 25-cycle amplification were compared, suggesting similar primer efficiencies and random PCR bias. The TCRbeta libraries underwent paired-end sequencing on Illumina HiSeq 2000 or MiSeq instruments. The full study reports these points: Because only a limited number of T2D and control samples were sequenced, some T1D-only HECs might also appear in more T2D or control samples. In both CD4+ and CD8+ T cells, type 2 diabetes repertoires were highly diverse, with diversity significantly greater than that of type 1 diabetes repertoires. Few highly-expanded CD4+ clones, median one, were found in type 2 diabetes patients, accounting for a median approximately 4% of reads. V and J gene usage patterns of type 2 diabetes and control samples were highly correlated, averaging roughly 0.97 between samples. The study groups were not matched for age and gender, which could bias interpretation.

This clonotype was seen more than once but under ten times. Its antigen remains undetermined. No base quality information exists; no much larger clone differs at one position. TCRdb records Illumina MiSeq as the sequencer. For TCRbeta CDR3 amplification, the template was genomic DNA taken from the sorted T cell subsets. The TCRbeta CDR3 region was amplified by multiplex PCR using 30 forward and 13 reverse primers. PCR products were purified with AMPure XP beads, after which indices and adaptors were added in a second approximately 25-cycle PCR. Before sequencing, libraries were gel-purified with the QIAquick Gel Extraction Kit. The original pipeline was this. FLASH was used to merge the paired-end reads, and IgBLAST was used to align the reads to IMGT V, D and J germline references. After reads whose alignment identity to germline references fell below 70% were discarded, 9 million to 12 million reads remained study-wide. CDR3 boundaries, reading frame and productivity were assigned following IMGT definitions. Highly-expanded clones were defined as clones at or above 1% of reads, and diversity was measured by normalized Shannon entropy. Unpaired two-tailed t-tests were used to test group differences in Shannon entropy. TCRdb reanalyzed the raw reads on its own, using fastp at Q25 for trimming and MiXCR for clone calling, and kept in-frame beta chains. Each CDR3 protein appears once, grouped with its most common genes and DNA. TCRdb, not the original authors, processed these V and J calls. The sample table contains about 270,000 distinct CDR3 sequences; only one count was recorded for 40% to 50% of them. The ten largest clonotypes hold about 13% of the sample.

Every diabetic patient fulfilled standard classification criteria for type 1 or type 2 diabetes, and glucose and C-peptide were evaluated using WHO-recommended methods. Donors were excluded if they had other autoimmune diseases or infections within the previous four weeks. A roughly 9.1-milliliter sample of peripheral blood was drawn from every participant. PBMCs were isolated with LymphoPrep density separation. V loses 7 bases at its end and J loses 3 bases; junction bases beyond the gene matches: 7. The cysteine opens and the phenylalanine closes a CDR3 of 14 amino acids. The retained sequence is limited to the CDR3, 42 bases, with the frame set at the first base. CDR1 SNHLY and CDR2 FYNNEI were looked up in the germline V gene.

The receptor's source is a man aged 18 to 30 with type 2 diabetes. This chain is built from TRBV2 and TRBJ2-5, with TRBD1 matching 8 junction bases. The source material was peripheral blood mononuclear cells (PBMCs). The CDR3 reads CASIWTGQKETQYF. The DNA sequence is as follows: TGTGCCAGCATTTGGACAGGGCAGAAAGAGACCCAGTACTTC.